This is a list of T cell receptor beta chains from one sample in a study of blood T cell repertoires in COVID-19. Assay used: immunoSEQ multiplex PCR; TCRdb lists only in-frame clones, some missing. In the table there are under 95,000 clones, more than 85% of which are singletons. Sequencing was done on a sample of peripheral blood. The source of these receptors is a man aged 45-65 years with COVID-19, enrolled during active disease. The CDR3 runs from the conserved cysteine through the conserved F or W. The order of the fields is J gene, V gene, CDR3 protein.

>TRBJ2-1|TRBV6-5
CASSTSQSERGEQFF
>TRBJ2-5|TRBV29-1
CSVGGQFQETQYF
>TRBJ1-5|TRBV19
CASSPYRDGQPQHF
>TRBJ2-2|TRBV6-5
CASSRDRDTGELFF
>TRBJ2-1|TRBV28
CASSNAGGTYNEQFF
>TRBJ1-4|TRBV7-2
CASSSDRGGEKLFF
>TRBJ2-1|TRBV4-1
CASSQAIDWRNEQFF
>TRBJ2-2|TRBV18
CASSPGRGVTSGELFF
>TRBJ1-3|TRBV30
CAWSVQRTGHFGNTIYF
>TRBJ2-1|TRBV5-1
CASSLGDSYNEQFF
>TRBJ1-3|TRBV10-3
CAISVEGNTIYF
>TRBJ1-6|TRBV18
CASSPDRGSPLHF
>TRBJ1-5|TRBV7-9
CASQIGDQPQHF
>TRBJ2-1|TRBV5-4
CASSSSGGSPYNEQFF
>TRBJ1-5|TRBV4-3
CASSLQGRGQPQHF
>TRBJ2-5|TRBV3-1/TRBV3-2
CASSLNRYLAETQYF
>TRBJ2-6|TRBV5-6
CASSSPQHRSGANVLTF
>TRBJ2-2|TRBV10-3
CAIMGQGENGELFF
>TRBJ1-2|TRBV3-1/TRBV3-2
CASSQEGVTPGSGYTF
>TRBJ1-1|TRBV13
CASSSNTRDRVGTEAFF
>TRBJ2-3|TRBV9
CASSVVGWSTDTQYF
>TRBJ2-3|TRBV24-1
CATRGKRSTDTQYF
>TRBJ2-1|TRBV13
CASSLERLGAGNEQFF
>TRBJ2-3|TRBV18
CASSPGTGSDTQYF
>TRBJ2-3|TRBV7-8
CASSLSGGTQYF
>TRBJ2-1|TRBV6-5
CASRAGTSGGNEQFF
>TRBJ2-3|TRBV4-2
CASSLGTTDTQYF
>TRBJ2-5|TRBV5-1
CASSPGTVQETQYF
>TRBJ2-7|TRBV3-1/TRBV3-2
CASSQVPGDYEQYF
>TRBJ2-5|TRBV24-1
CATSDPAGGRETQYF
>TRBJ1-1|TRBV30
CAWSMGTGAAFF
>TRBJ1-3|TRBV6-6
CASSQRTAGNTIYF
>TRBJ1-1|TRBV19
CASIAGGLNTEAFF
>TRBJ2-5|TRBV7-7
CASSLVPGHQETQYF
>TRBJ1-1|TRBV7-9
CASSGDNQPFF
>TRBJ2-3|TRBV19
CASSIGLAADTQYF
>TRBJ2-7|TRBV5-4
CASSPTGGDEQYF
>TRBJ1-2|TRBV28
CASSLGTLDGYTF
>TRBJ2-3|TRBV11-2
CASSLDLHNTDTQYF
>TRBJ2-7|TRBV30
CAWSPGTSGDYEQYF
>TRBJ2-5|TRBV29-1
CSVEGGAETQYF
>TRBJ1-1|TRBV6-6
CASSFGRGDTEAFF
>TRBJ1-5|TRBV6-5
CASSVDSFNQPQHF
>TRBJ1-5|TRBV10-3
CAISEGADNQPQHF
>TRBJ1-1|TRBV19
CASSPQMNTEAFF
>TRBJ2-7|TRBV2
CASRPRLAGGYEQYF
>TRBJ2-5|TRBV19
CASSTGRDREETQYF